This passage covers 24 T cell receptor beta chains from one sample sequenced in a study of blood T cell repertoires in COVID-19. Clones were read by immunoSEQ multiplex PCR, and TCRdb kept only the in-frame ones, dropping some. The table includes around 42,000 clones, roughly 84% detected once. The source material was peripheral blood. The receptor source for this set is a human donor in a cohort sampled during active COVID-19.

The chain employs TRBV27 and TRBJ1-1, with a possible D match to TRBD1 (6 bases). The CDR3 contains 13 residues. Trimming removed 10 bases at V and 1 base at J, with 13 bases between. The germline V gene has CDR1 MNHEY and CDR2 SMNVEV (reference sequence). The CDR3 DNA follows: TGTGCCACTTCAACAGGGTCGAACACTGAAGCTTTCTTT. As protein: CATSTGSNTEAFF.

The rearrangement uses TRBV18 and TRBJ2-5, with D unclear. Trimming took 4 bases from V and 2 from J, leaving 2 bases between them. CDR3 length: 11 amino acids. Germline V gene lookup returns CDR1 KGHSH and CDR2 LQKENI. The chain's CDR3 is CASSLQETQYF. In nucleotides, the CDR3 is TGTGCCAGCTCACTACAAGAGACCCAGTACTTC.

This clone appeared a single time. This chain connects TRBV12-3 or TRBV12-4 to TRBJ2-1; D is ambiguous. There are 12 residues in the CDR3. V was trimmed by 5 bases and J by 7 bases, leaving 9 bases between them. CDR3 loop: CASSPRWNEQFF. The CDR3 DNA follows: TGTGCCAGCAGTCCCCGGTGGAATGAGCAGTTCTTC.

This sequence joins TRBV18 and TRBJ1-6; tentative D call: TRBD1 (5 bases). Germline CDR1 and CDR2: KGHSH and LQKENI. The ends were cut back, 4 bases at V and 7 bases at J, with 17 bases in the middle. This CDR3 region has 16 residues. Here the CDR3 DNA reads TGTGCCAGCTCACTTACCGGGACGGGGGAGAATTCACCCCTCCACTTT. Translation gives CASSLTGTGENSPLHF.

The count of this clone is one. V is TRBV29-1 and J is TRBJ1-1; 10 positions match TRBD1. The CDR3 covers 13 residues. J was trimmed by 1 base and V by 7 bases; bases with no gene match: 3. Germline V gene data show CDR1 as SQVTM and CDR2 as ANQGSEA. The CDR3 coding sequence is TGCAGCGGCCGGGACAGGGGGAACACTGAAGCTTTCTTT. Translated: CSGRDRGNTEAFF.

CDR3 protein: CAWSYTGGVGGYTF. Written as DNA, the CDR3 is TGTGCCTGGAGTTATACAGGGGGAGTGGGGGGCTACACCTTC. The chain combines TRBV30 with TRBJ1-2, with TRBD1 matching over 8 bases. Germline values: CDR1 GTSNPN, CDR2 SVGIG (reference sequence). Trimming cost V 2 bases and J 8 bases; bases outside gene matches: 10. The CDR3 has 14 residues.

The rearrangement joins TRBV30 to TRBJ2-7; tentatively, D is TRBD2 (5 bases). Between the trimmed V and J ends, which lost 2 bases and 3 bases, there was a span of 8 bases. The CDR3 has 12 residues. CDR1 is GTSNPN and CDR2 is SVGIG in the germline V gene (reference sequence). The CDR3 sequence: CAWSPRGYEQYF. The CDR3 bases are TGTGCCTGGAGTCCCCGGGGCTACGAGCAGTACTTC.

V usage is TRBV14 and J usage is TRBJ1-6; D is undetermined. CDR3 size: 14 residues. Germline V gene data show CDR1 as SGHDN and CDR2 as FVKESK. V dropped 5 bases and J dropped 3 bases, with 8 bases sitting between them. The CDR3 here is CASSRHGYNSPLHF. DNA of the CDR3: TGTGCCAGCAGCAGACATGGCTATAATTCACCCCTCCACTTT.

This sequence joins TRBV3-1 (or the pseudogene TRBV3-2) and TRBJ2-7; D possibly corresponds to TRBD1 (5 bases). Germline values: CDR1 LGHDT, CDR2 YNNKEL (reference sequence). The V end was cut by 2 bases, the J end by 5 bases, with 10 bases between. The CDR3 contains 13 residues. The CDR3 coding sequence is TGTGCCAGCAGCCAAAGACACAGGAACGAGCAGTACTTC. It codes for CASSQRHRNEQYF.

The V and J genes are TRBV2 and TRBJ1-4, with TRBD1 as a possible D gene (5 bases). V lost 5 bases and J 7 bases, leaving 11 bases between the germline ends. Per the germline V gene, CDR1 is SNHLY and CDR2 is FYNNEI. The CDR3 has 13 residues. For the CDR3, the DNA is TGTGCCAGCAGTTTACAGGCTGGTGAAAAACTGTTTTTT. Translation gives CASSLQAGEKLFF.

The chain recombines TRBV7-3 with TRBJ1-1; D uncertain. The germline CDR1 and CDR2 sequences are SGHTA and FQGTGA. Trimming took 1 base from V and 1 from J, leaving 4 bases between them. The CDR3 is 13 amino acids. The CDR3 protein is CASSLRGNTEAFF. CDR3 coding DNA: TGTGCCAGCAGCTTAAGAGGGAACACTGAAGCTTTCTTT.

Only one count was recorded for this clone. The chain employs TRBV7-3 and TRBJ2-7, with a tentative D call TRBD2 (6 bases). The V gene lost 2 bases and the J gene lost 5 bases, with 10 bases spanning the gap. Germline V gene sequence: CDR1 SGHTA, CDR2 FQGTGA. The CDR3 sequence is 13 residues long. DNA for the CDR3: TGTGCCAGCAGCTTAGCGGGGAGCCACGAGCAGTACTTC. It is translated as CASSLAGSHEQYF. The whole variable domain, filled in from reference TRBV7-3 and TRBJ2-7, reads GAGVSQTPSNKVTEKGKYVELRCDPISGHTALYWYRQSLGQGPEFLIYFQGTGAADDSGLPNDRFFAVRPEGSVSTLKIQRTERGDSAVYLCASSLAGSHEQYFGPGTRLTVT.

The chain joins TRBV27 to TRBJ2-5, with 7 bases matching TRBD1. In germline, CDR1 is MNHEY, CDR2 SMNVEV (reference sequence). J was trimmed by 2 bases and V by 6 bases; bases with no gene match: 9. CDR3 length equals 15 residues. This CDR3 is CASREIGTAQETQYF. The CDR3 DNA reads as TGTGCCAGCAGGGAAATTGGGACAGCTCAAGAGACCCAGTACTTC.

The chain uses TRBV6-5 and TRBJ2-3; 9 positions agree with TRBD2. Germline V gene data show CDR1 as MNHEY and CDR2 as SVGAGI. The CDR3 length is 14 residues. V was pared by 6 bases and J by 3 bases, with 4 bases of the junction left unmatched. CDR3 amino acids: CASRRGGVTDTQYF. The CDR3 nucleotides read TGTGCCAGCAGGCGGGGGGGGGTAACAGATACGCAGTATTTT.

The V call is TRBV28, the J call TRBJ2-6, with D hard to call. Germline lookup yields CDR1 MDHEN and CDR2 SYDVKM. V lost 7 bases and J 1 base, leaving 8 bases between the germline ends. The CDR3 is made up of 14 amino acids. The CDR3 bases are TGTGCCAGCACCCGGTTTTCTGGGGCCAACGTCCTGACTTTC. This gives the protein CASTRFSGANVLTF.

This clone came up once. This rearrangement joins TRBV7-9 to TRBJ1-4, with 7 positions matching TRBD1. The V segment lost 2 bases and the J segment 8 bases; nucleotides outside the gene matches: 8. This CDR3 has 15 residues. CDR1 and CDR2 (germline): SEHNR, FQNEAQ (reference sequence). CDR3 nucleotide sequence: TGTGCCAGCAGCTTAAATAGCCAGGGGGGAGAAAAACTGTTTTTT. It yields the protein CASSLNSQGGEKLFF.

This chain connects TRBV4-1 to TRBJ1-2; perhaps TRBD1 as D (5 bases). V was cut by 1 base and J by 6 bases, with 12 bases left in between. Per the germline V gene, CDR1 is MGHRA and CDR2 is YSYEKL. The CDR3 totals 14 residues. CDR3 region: CASSQGGDGNGYTF. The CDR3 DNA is TGCGCCAGCAGCCAAGGGGGGGACGGCAATGGCTACACCTTC.

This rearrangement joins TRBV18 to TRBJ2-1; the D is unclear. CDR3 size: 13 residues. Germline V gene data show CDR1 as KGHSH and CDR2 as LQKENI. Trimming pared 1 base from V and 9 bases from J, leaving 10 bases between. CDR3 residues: CASSPHSGGEQFF. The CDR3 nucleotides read TGTGCCAGCTCACCACATTCCGGCGGTGAGCAGTTCTTC.

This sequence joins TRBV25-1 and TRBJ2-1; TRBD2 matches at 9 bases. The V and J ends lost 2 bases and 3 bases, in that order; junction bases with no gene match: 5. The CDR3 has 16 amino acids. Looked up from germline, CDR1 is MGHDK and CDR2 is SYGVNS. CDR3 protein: CASSEVGGGVYNEQFF. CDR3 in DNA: TGTGCCAGCAGTGAAGTTGGCGGGGGGGTCTACAATGAGCAGTTCTTC.

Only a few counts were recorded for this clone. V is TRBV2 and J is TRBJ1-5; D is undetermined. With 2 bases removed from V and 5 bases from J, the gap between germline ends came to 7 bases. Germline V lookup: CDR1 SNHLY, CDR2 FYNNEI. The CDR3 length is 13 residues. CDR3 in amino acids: CASSEYGDQPQHF. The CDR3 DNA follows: TGTGCCAGCAGTGAATACGGGGATCAGCCCCAGCATTTT.

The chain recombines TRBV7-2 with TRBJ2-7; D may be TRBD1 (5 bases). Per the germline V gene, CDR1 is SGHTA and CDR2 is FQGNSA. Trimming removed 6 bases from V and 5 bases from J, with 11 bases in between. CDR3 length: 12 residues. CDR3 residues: CASRPDSNEQYF. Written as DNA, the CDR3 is TGTGCCAGCAGACCCGACAGCAACGAGCAGTACTTC.

CDR3 DNA: TGTGCCAGTCTGCCGAAATGGAGCTCCTATAATTCACCCCTCCACTTT. Amino acid sequence: CASLPKWSSYNSPLHF. The gene calls are TRBV2 and TRBJ1-6; no reliable D call. Germline assignment: CDR1 SNHLY and CDR2 FYNNEI. This CDR3 contains 16 residues. Deletions cut 9 bases from V and 0 bases from J, with 15 bases between. The variable domain in full, completed from reference TRBV2 and TRBJ1-6, reads EPEVTQTPSHQVTQMGQEVILRCVPISNHLYFYWYRQILGQKVEFLVSFYNNEISEKSEIFDDQFSVERPDGSNFTLKIRSTKLEDSAMYFCASLPKWSSYNSPLHFGNGTRLTVT.

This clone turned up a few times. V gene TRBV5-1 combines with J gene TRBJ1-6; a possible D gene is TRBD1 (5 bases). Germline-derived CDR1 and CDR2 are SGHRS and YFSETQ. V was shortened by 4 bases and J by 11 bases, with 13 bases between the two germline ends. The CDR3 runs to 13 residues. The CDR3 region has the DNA TGCGCCAGCAGCCCCTTATTGGGGCCACCCCTCCACTTT. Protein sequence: CASSPLLGPPLHF.

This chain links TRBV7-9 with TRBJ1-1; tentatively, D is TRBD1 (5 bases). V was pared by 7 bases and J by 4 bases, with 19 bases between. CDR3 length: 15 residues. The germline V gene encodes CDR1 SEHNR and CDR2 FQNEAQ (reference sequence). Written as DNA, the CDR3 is TGTGCCAGCACCTATGATGGGGGGTCGGGCACTGAAGCTTTCTTT. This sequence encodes CASTYDGGSGTEAFF.